Presented here are 20 T cell receptor beta chains from one specimen sequenced in a study of human T cells and chemical hapten exposure. Described time point: patch test 1, 2 weeks after DPC sensitization. Treatment indicated: therapeutic diphenylcyclopropenone sensitization with weekly scalp DPC. TCRdb re-called the RACE reads with MiXCR, one entry per CDR3 protein. The profile shows some 81,000 distinct CDR3 sequences, around 7% of them singletons. The source was whole blood, collected in connection with sensitization to the hapten diphenylcyclopropenone (DPC). All receptors derive from a woman in her 30s with alopecia areata. Some clones in this sample may be carry-over from other donors' samples.

This clonotype was counted only a few times. The chain has TRBV20-1 and TRBJ1-2, with D tentatively TRBD1 (5 bases). Germline loops: CDR1 DFQATT, CDR2 SNEGSKA (reference sequence). V was trimmed by 3 bases and J by 8 bases, leaving 25 bases between them. There are 16 residues in the CDR3. CDR3 coding DNA: TGCAGTGCTAGTAAACTGACGAAAACCGGGACTAACGGCTACACCTTC. This sequence encodes CSASKLTKTGTNGYTF.

Within the sample, this clonotype is medium-sized. The gene calls are TRBV6-4 and TRBJ2-3; D not certain. V was pared by 4 bases and J by 1 base, with 9 bases between. CDR1 MRHNA and CDR2 SNTAGT come from the germline V gene. There are 14 residues in the CDR3. For the CDR3, the DNA is TGTGCCAGCAGTGTCGCCGCGGGCACAGATACGCAGTATTTT. Translated: CASSVAAGTDTQYF.

In its sample, this clonotype was seen a few times. The chain carries TRBV4-1 and TRBJ2-7; TRBD1 agrees at 9 bases. Looked up from germline, CDR1 is MGHRA and CDR2 is YSYEKL. The CDR3 consists of 15 residues. After removal of 0 bases from V and 3 bases from J, the junction contained 3 bases not matched to a gene. The CDR3 coding sequence is TGCGCCAGCAGCCAAGAACCGGGACAGGGCTACGAGCAGTACTTC. It translates to CASSQEPGQGYEQYF.

The chain has TRBV20-1 and TRBJ1-3; tentative D call: TRBD1 (6 bases). The CDR3 is 14 residues long. The germline V gene encodes CDR1 DFQATT and CDR2 SNEGSKA (reference sequence). V lost 6 bases and J lost 4, with 16 bases in between. For the CDR3, the DNA is TGCAGTGCCCGTAGCGGGGGGCCAGGAAACACCATATATTTT. It specifies CSARSGGPGNTIYF.

The rearrangement links TRBV7-2 to TRBJ2-7; D might be TRBD1 (6 bases). Germline CDR1 SGHTA, CDR2 FQGNSA. V gave up 6 bases and J gave up 5 bases, with 20 bases separating them. The CDR3 loop spans 15 amino acids. In nucleotides, the CDR3 is TGTGCCAGCAGACAATCTCTGGCAGGGGACGACGAGCAGTACTTC. Amino acid sequence: CASRQSLAGDDEQYF.

V usage is TRBV3-1 and J usage is TRBJ1-1, with a weak D call TRBD1 (5 bases). The CDR3 covers 15 residues. V dropped 7 bases and J dropped 1 base, with 16 bases sitting between them. From germline, CDR1 is LGHDT and CDR2 YNNKEL (reference sequence). In nucleotides, the CDR3 is TGTGCCAGCATCCCCAAGGACACCCAGAACACTGAAGCTTTCTTT. Residues: CASIPKDTQNTEAFF.

There are a few counts of this clonotype. The chain is built from TRBV5-5 and TRBJ2-2; no reliable D call. Trimming removed 0 bases at V and 2 bases at J, with 8 bases between. This CDR3 is built from 15 residues. Looked up from germline, CDR1 is SGHKS and CDR2 is YYEKEE (reference sequence). The DNA for the CDR3 is TGTGCCAGCAGCTTGGCCGGCAGTAACACCGGGGAGCTGTTTTTT. Protein: CASSLAGSNTGELFF. The full variable domain, its missing parts supplied by reference TRBV5-5 and TRBJ2-2, is DAGVTQSPTHLIKTRGQQVTLRCSPISGHKSVSWYQQVLGQGPQFIFQYYEKEERGRGNFPDRFSARQFPNYSSELNVNALLLGDSALYLCASSLAGSNTGELFFGEGSRLTVL.

This clonotype was detected a few times. The V and J genes are TRBV5-1 and TRBJ2-1; 8 nucleotides match TRBD2. The V and J ends lost 6 bases and 2 bases, in that order; junction bases with no gene match: 4. The CDR3 runs 14 residues. Per the germline V gene, CDR1 is SGHRS and CDR2 is YFSETQ. The chain's CDR3 is CASTSGGPYNEQFF. The DNA of the CDR3 is TGCGCCAGCACGAGCGGGGGCCCCTACAATGAGCAGTTCTTC.

CDR3 coding DNA: TGCAGTGCTAGTAGTAGACAGACAGGGGGCTCAAGTGAGCAGTTCTTC. Encoded protein: CSASSRQTGGSSEQFF. The chain carries TRBV20-1 and TRBJ2-1; 10 bases match TRBD1. V trimming: 3 bases; J trimming: 9 bases; junction bases outside the gene matches: 14. Germline V gene sequence: CDR1 DFQATT, CDR2 SNEGSKA (reference sequence). The CDR3 is 16 amino acids.

This clonotype has a count of ten or more. V is TRBV7-9 and J is TRBJ2-3; 8 bases line up with TRBD2. Germline CDR1 is SEHNR and CDR2 is FQNEAQ (reference sequence). The V gene end was trimmed by 8 bases and the J gene end by 2 bases; junction bases not matched to a gene: 15. This CDR3 is built from 17 residues. CDR3 region: CASSTIGAGGPTDTQYF. CDR3 DNA sequence: TGTGCCAGCTCGACAATAGGGGCGGGGGGCCCCACAGATACGCAGTATTTT.

This rearrangement joins TRBV6-5 to TRBJ1-2; 8 bases agree with TRBD1. Trimming removed 7 bases from V and 6 bases from J; junction bases left unmatched: 16. This CDR3 is built from 16 residues. The germline gives CDR1 MNHEY, CDR2 SVGAGI. Here the CDR3 DNA reads TGTGCCAGCACCCTGGACAGGGCGGTATTGATCGATGGCTACACCTTC. Its protein product is CASTLDRAVLIDGYTF.

The sample holds many counts of this clonotype. The V and J genes are TRBV12-3 or TRBV12-4 and TRBJ1-1; D remains ambiguous. This CDR3 spans 13 amino acids. Trimming left V 7 bases short and J 4 bases short, with 13 bases between. CDR3 residues: CASTIGRATEAFF. In nucleotides, the CDR3 is TGTGCCAGCACCATTGGGAGGGCCACTGAAGCTTTCTTT.

CDR3 sequence reads: CASSFVGTGEAFF. The DNA of the CDR3 is TGTGCCAGCAGCTTTGTAGGGACGGGCGAAGCTTTCTTT. The V and J genes are TRBV7-9 and TRBJ1-1; perhaps TRBD1 as D (5 bases). Germline CDR1 reads SEHNR; CDR2 reads FQNEAQ (reference sequence). V was shortened by 3 bases and J by 8 bases, with 13 bases between the two germline ends. The length of the CDR3 is 13 residues.

The V and J genes are TRBV2 and TRBJ2-3; possibly TRBD1 for D (5 bases). Germline CDR1 is SNHLY and CDR2 is FYNNEI. Trimming removed 6 bases from V and 4 bases from J, with 20 bases in between. The CDR3 runs 16 residues. CDR3 sequence reads: CASSFSARGAPDTQYF. CDR3 nucleotide sequence: TGTGCCAGCAGCTTCTCGGCGCGTGGGGCACCAGATACGCAGTATTTT.

This clonotype has a handful of counts. The chain employs TRBV14 and TRBJ1-1; TRBD1 is a possible D gene (6 bases). The length of the CDR3 is 15 residues. V was cut by 5 bases and J by 11 bases, with 24 bases left in between. In germline, CDR1 is SGHDN, CDR2 FVKESK. In nucleotides, the CDR3 is TGTGCCAGCAGCATCGGAATTACGCAGGGGTCGGGGGCTTTCTTT. Translating it yields CASSIGITQGSGAFF.

This clonotype was found a few times. The rearrangement joins TRBV30 to TRBJ1-5; TRBD1 matches at 9 bases. The CDR3 is made up of 14 amino acids. The trim removed 3 bases at V and 6 bases at J, leaving 6 bases unmatched. Germline V CDR1 and CDR2: GTSNPN, SVGIG (reference sequence). This CDR3 reads CAWSNTGGGQPQHF. DNA of the CDR3: TGTGCCTGGAGCAATACAGGGGGCGGTCAGCCCCAGCATTTT.

This clonotype was counted many times. The chain employs TRBV29-1 and TRBJ2-1; D unclear. V was shortened by 4 bases and J by 7 bases, with 8 bases between the two germline ends. Germline V gives CDR1 SQVTM, CDR2 ANQGSEA. This CDR3 is 11 amino acids long. In nucleotides, the CDR3 is TGCAGCGTTGGAGGTTTGAATGAGCAGTTCTTC. Translation gives CSVGGLNEQFF.

The sample holds a few counts of this clonotype. V usage is TRBV20-1 and J usage is TRBJ2-3; TRBD2 matches 14 bases. Germline loops: CDR1 DFQATT, CDR2 SNEGSKA (reference sequence). This CDR3 has 15 residues. The V segment lost 5 bases and the J segment 8 bases; nucleotides outside the gene matches: 9. CDR3 amino acids: CSAGTSGGVEGTQYF. Written as DNA, the CDR3 is TGCAGTGCTGGGACTAGCGGGGGAGTAGAGGGTACGCAGTATTTT.

This clonotype was observed many times. The J gene is TRBJ2-7, the V gene TRBV25-1, with D hard to call. The CDR3 covers 12 residues. V lost 5 bases and J lost 4, with 9 bases in between. CDR1 and CDR2 from the germline V gene are MGHDK and SYGVNS. The CDR3 is CASSPDGYEQYF. CDR3 sequence (DNA): TGTGCCAGCAGTCCCGACGGTTACGAGCAGTACTTC.

The chain joins TRBV19 to TRBJ2-7; TRBD1 is a possible D gene (5 bases). The V end lost 4 bases, the J end lost 3 bases, and 10 bases lay between the germline ends. The CDR3 covers 13 residues. CDR1 is LNHDA, CDR2 SQIVND, per germline (reference sequence). The CDR3 here is CASSSRQFYEQYF. The CDR3 bases are TGTGCCAGTAGTAGCAGACAGTTCTACGAGCAGTACTTC.